The clone carrying this T cell receptor beta chain was counted at least ten times. The source of the sample is a study of neurological immune-mediated disorders. Template-switch 5'RACE cDNA synthesis added a 10-nucleotide unique molecular identifier. The authors obtained over 200 million TCR-beta sequences from 15-18 subjects per sequencing run. From the 5' RACE reads, TCRdb called clonotypes with MiXCR, one entry per CDR3 protein. The sample lists 35,000 to 45,000 distinct CDR3 sequences; roughly 12% were seen once. CD4+ or CD8+ T cells, fewer than 1.3 million per library, were used for sorted libraries. The germline V gene encodes CDR1 LNHNV and CDR2 YYDKDF (reference sequence). Trimming shortened V by 6 bases and J by 1 base, and 12 bases separated the two germline ends. The CDR3 is 14 residues long.

This sequence originates from a woman aged 25 to 45 with HTLV-1-associated myelopathy (HAM/TSP). The sequenced material came from CD4+ T cells from blood. The rearrangement joins TRBV15 to TRBJ1-1; D may be TRBD1 (5 bases). The CDR3: CATSFGTTNTEAFF. The CDR3 DNA is TGTGCCACCAGTTTCGGGACTACGAACACTGAAGCTTTCTTT. Together with reference TRBV15 and TRBJ1-1, the CDR3 gives the full variable domain: DAMVIQNPRYQVTQFGKPVTLSCSQTLNHNVMYWYQQKSSQAPKLLFHYYDKDFNNEADTPDNFQSRRPNTSFCFLDIRSPGLGDTAMYLCATSFGTTNTEAFFGQGTRLTVV.